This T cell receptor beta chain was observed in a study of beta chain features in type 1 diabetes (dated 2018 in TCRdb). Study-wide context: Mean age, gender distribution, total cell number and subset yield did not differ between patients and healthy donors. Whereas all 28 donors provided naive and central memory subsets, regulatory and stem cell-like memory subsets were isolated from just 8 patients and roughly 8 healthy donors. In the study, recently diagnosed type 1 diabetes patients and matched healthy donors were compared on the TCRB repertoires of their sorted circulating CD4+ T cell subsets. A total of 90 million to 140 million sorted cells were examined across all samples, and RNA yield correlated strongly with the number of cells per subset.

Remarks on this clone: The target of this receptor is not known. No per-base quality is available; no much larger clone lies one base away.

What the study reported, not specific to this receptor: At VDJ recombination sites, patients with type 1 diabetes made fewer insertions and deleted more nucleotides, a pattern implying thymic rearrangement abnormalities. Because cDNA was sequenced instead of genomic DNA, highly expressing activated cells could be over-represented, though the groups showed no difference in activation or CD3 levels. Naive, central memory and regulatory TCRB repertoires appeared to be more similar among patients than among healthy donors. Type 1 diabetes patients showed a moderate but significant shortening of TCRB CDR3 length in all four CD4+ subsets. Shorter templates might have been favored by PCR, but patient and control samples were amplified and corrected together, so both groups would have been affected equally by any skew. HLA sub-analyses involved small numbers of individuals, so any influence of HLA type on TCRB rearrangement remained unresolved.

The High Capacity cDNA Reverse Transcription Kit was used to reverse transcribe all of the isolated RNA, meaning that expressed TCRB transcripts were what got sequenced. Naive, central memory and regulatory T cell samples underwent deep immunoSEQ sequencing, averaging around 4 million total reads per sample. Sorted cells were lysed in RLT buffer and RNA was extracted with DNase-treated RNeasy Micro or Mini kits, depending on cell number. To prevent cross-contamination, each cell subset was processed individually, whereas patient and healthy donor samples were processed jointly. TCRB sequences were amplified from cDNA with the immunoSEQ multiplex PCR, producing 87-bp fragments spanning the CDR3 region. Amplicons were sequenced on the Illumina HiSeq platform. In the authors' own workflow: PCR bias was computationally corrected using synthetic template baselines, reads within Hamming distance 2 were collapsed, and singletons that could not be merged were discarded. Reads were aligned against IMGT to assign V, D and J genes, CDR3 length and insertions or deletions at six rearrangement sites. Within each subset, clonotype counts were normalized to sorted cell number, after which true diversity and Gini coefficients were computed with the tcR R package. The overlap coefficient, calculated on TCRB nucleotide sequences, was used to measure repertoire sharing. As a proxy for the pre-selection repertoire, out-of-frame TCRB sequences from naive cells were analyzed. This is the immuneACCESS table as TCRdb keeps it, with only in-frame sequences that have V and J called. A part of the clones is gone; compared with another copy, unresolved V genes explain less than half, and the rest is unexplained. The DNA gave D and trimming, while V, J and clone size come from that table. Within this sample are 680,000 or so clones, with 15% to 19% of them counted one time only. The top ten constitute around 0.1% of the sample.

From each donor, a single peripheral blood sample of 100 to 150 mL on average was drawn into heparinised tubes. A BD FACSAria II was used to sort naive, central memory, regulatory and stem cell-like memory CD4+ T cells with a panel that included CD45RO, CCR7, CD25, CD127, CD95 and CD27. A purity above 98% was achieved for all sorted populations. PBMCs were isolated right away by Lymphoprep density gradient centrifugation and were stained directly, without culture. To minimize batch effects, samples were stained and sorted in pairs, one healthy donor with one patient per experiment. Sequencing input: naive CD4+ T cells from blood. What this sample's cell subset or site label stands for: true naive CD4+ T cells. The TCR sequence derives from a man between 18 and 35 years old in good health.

For the CDR3, the sequence is CSVTGQGLGEKLFF. The bases read TGCAGCGTTACTGGACAGGGGCTGGGTGAAAAACTGTTTTTT. The sequence joins TRBV29-1 to TRBJ1-4; 9 middle bases align to TRBD1. The CDR3 starts with the cysteine, ends with the phenylalanine, and has 14 residues. Only the CDR3 portion is preserved as DNA: 42 bases, with reading frame beginning at the first base. For CDR1 and CDR2, the germline V gene lists SQVTM and ANQGSEA. Ends trimmed: V by 5 bases, J by 7 bases; bases unmatched to a gene: 8.